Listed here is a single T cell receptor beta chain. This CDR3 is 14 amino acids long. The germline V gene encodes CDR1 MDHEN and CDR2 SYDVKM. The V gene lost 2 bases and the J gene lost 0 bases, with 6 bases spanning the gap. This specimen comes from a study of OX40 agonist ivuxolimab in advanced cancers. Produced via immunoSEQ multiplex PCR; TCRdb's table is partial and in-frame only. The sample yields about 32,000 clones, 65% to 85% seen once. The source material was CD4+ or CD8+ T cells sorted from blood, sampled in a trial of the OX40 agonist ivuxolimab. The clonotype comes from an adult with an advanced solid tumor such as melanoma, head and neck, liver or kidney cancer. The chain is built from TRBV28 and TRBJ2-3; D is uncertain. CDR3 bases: TGTGCCAGCAGTTTAGCGGCTAGCACAGATACGCAGTATTTT. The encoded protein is CASSLAASTDTQYF.